This T cell receptor beta chain was recorded in a study of T cells in Graves' hyperthyroidism and ophthalmopathy. Study results and caveats: Most clonotypes expanded in the thyroid (above 0.001) were also present in blood. Ophthalmopathy and stable hyperthyroidism were told apart by a 13 V-J model.

Patients having uncontrolled infection, another autoimmune disease, pregnancy or lactation were not included. Amplification yielded TCR beta CDR3 regions, with RNA transcripts as the source. First-round RT-PCR of the TCR CDR3 relied on the HTBI primer set. TCRdb reprocessed the multiplex PCR reads via MiXCR and lists one record per CDR3 protein. The sample records about 610,000 distinct CDR3 sequences, 35% to 55% being singletons. Note on this clonotype: Its cognate antigen is unknown. In this CDR3 the conserved last residue, phenylalanine or tryptophan, is missing, so a read error is likely. The DNA is omitted, as the CDR3 cannot be located on it reliably, and the CDR3 follows TCRdb's listing.

Germline V gives CDR1 LGHNA, CDR2 YSLEER. 9 amino acids form the CDR3, both terminal residues included. The clonotype comes from a woman between 18 and 30 years old with Graves' hyperthyroidism. Material: peripheral blood or thyroid tissue (not recorded which). The gene calls are TRBV4-3 and TRBJ1-2. The CDR3 reads CASSRLTAY.